The 30 T cell receptor beta chains below come from one sample, sequenced in a study of cytomegalovirus exposure and HLA in healthy donors. PCR employed 60 Vbeta and 13 Jbeta primers. Profiling relied on immunoSEQ multiplex PCR, and the TCRdb table lists in-frame clones only, not all of them. The sample has approximately 110,000 clones; roughly 63% are singletons. The sample taken for sequencing was PBMCs. The receptors derive from a woman aged 65 to 85 in good health and CMV-seropositive.

The chain uses TRBV5-1 and TRBJ2-2, with D possibly matching TRBD2 (7 bases). CDR3 length: 16 amino acids. CDR1 and CDR2 (germline): SGHRS, YFSETQ. Trimming removed 2 bases from V and 2 bases from J, with 13 bases in between. The CDR3 nucleotides read TGCGCCAGCAGCTTAGGGGGGGGCCAAAACACCGGGGAGCTGTTTTTT. Protein product: CASSLGGGQNTGELFF.

The chain couples TRBV7-2 to TRBJ1-2; 8 nucleotides align to TRBD1. Germline V gene data show CDR1 as SGHTA and CDR2 as FQGNSA. Losses at the gene ends were 1 base for V and 4 bases for J; bases not matched to a gene: 5. This CDR3 has 15 residues. CDR3 residues: CASSLGQGASYGYTF. In DNA, the CDR3 is TGTGCCAGCAGCTTAGGGCAGGGGGCGAGCTATGGCTACACCTTC.

The chain couples TRBV29-1 to TRBJ1-4, with 7 bases lining up with TRBD1. V was clipped by 6 bases and J by 7 bases; unmatched bases: 11. The CDR3 totals 14 residues. Germline loops: CDR1 SQVTM, CDR2 ANQGSEA. The CDR3 region is CSVKPTGIGEKLFF. CDR3 in DNA: TGCAGCGTCAAACCGACAGGGATAGGTGAAAAACTGTTTTTT.

The chain employs TRBV27 and TRBJ1-1; the D gene is possibly TRBD1 (5 bases). The CDR3 loop spans 13 amino acids. V lost 4 bases to trimming and J lost 2 bases, with 8 bases between them. CDR1 is MNHEY, CDR2 SMNVEV, per germline (reference sequence). CDR3 amino acids: CASSSRVNTEAFF. The CDR3 bases are TGTGCCAGCAGTTCCAGGGTTAACACTGAAGCTTTCTTT.

This clone appeared a few times. The chain recombines TRBV10-2 with TRBJ1-1; TRBD1 matches 7 bases. Germline V gene sequence: CDR1 WSHSY, CDR2 SAAADI. V lost 8 bases to trimming and J lost 0 bases; unmatched junction nucleotides: 3. The length of the CDR3 is 13 residues. CDR3 residues: CASGGQLNTEAFF. The CDR3 DNA reads as TGCGCCAGCGGGGGACAGTTGAACACTGAAGCTTTCTTT.

V and J are TRBV25-1 and TRBJ1-1; D may be TRBD1 (5 bases). The CDR3 is 14 residues long. Trimming removed 7 bases at V and 5 bases at J, with 17 bases between. In germline, CDR1 is MGHDK, CDR2 SYGVNS. The CDR3 loop reads CASTRAGSGTEAFF. CDR3 coding DNA: TGTGCCAGCACCAGGGCAGGCTCCGGAACTGAAGCTTTCTTT.

This chain joins TRBV5-4 and TRBJ1-2; tentative D call: TRBD1 (5 bases). The CDR3 is 16 amino acids. The germline V and J ends were trimmed by 4 bases and 5 bases, with 21 bases remaining between them. Germline assignment: CDR1 SGHNT and CDR2 YYREEE (reference sequence). The CDR3 protein is CASSASTGAAFYGYTF. CDR3 in DNA: TGTGCCAGCAGCGCATCAACAGGAGCAGCATTTTATGGCTACACCTTC.

The V gene is TRBV7-6, the J gene TRBJ2-5, with TRBD2 matching 8 bases. Looked up from germline, CDR1 is SGHVS and CDR2 is FNYEAQ. This CDR3 is 16 amino acids long. The junction had 12 bases not matched to a gene; V was cut back by 4 bases and J by 5 bases. The CDR3, as DNA: TGTGCCAGCAGCTCCTACCCGGGACTAGGGGGGGAGACCCAGTACTTC. Protein: CASSSYPGLGGETQYF.

V is TRBV5-1 and J is TRBJ2-3; 8 bases are a match to TRBD2. Germline V gene sequence: CDR1 SGHRS, CDR2 YFSETQ. Trimming at V came to 7 bases and at J to 2 bases, leaving 6 bases not matched to a gene. The CDR3 loop spans 14 amino acids. The CDR3 sequence: CASGGGSLTDTQYF. The DNA for the CDR3 is TGCGCCAGCGGCGGGGGGTCCCTCACAGATACGCAGTATTTT.

The chain uses TRBV11-2 and TRBJ2-5; 7 nucleotides align to TRBD2. The germline V gene encodes CDR1 SGHAT and CDR2 FQNNGV. Trimming removed 5 bases from V and 5 bases from J; junction bases left unmatched: 5. The CDR3 contains 13 residues. The CDR3 loop is CASSLGGAETQYF. The CDR3 DNA sequence: TGTGCCAGCAGCCTGGGAGGGGCGGAGACCCAGTACTTC. Together with reference TRBV11-2 and TRBJ2-5, the CDR3 gives the full variable domain: EAGVAQSPRYKIIEKRQSVAFWCNPISGHATLYWYQQILGQGPKLLIQFQNNGVVDDSQLPKDRFSAERLKGVDSTLKIQPAKLEDSAVYLCASSLGGAETQYFGPGTRLLVL.

Concerning this clone itself: A junction end diverges from the germline sequence, so it may reflect a read error. The chain links TRBV20-1 to TRBJ2-5; D ambiguous. Germline V gives CDR1 DFQATT, CDR2 SNEGSKA (reference sequence). This CDR3 contains 11 residues. The CDR3 here is CSASHSPLSDF. CDR3 bases: TGCAGTGCTAGTCATAGCCCGCTAAGCGACTTC.

This clone was seen a single time. This chain connects TRBV25-1 to TRBJ2-5; TRBD2 matches 11 bases. The V gene's germline CDR1 is MGHDK and CDR2 SYGVNS. This CDR3 has 15 amino acids. The trim removed 6 bases at V and 2 bases at J, leaving 5 bases unmatched. The CDR3 spells CASRLAGAGQETQYF. Here the CDR3 DNA reads TGTGCCAGCAGACTAGCGGGGGCCGGACAAGAGACCCAGTACTTC.

This chain connects TRBV4-2 to TRBJ1-1; TRBD1 matches 9 bases. This CDR3 comprises 13 residues. Germline values: CDR1 LGHNA, CDR2 YNFKEQ. V dropped 11 bases and J dropped 8; count of bases not matched to a gene: 12. The CDR3 coding sequence is TGTGCCGTTGCCCCGGGACAGGGAGCCGAAGCTTTCTTT. Encoded protein: CAVAPGQGAEAFF.

V usage is TRBV5-3 and J usage is TRBJ2-1; no definite D call. TRBV5-3 is annotated as an ORF whose role is uncertain. The CDR3 sequence is 13 residues long. Trimming shortened V by 0 bases and J by 10 bases, and 11 bases separated the two germline ends. The chain's CDR3 is CARSLGIASEQFF. As DNA, the CDR3 is TGTGCCAGAAGCTTGGGAATTGCGTCAGAGCAGTTCTTC.

The chain joins TRBV2 to TRBJ2-2; the D gene is possibly TRBD1 (6 bases). The CDR3 spans 16 residues. The V end lost 3 bases, the J end lost 4 bases, and 15 bases lay between the germline ends. Germline CDR1 reads SNHLY; CDR2 reads FYNNEI. In DNA form, the CDR3 reads TGTGCCAGCAGTGATCAGATGGCAGGGGTCACCGGGGAGCTGTTTTTT. Translating it yields CASSDQMAGVTGELFF. Based on the CDR3 plus reference TRBV2 and TRBJ2-2, the full variable domain is EPEVTQTPSHQVTQMGQEVILRCVPISNHLYFYWYRQILGQKVEFLVSFYNNEISEKSEIFDDQFSVERPDGSNFTLKIRSTKLEDSAMYFCASSDQMAGVTGELFFGEGSRLTVL.

This clone has only one observation. This rearrangement joins TRBV29-1 to TRBJ1-2; 7 nucleotides align to TRBD1. The CDR3 sequence is 13 residues long. Losses at the gene ends were 7 bases for V and 0 bases for J; bases not matched to a gene: 5. The V gene's germline CDR1 is SQVTM and CDR2 ANQGSEA. The CDR3 coding sequence is TGCAGCGGTCTAGGGGGCACTAACTATGGCTACACCTTC. Translating it yields CSGLGGTNYGYTF.

The V gene is TRBV19, the J gene TRBJ1-1, with TRBD1 as a possible D gene (6 bases). V was pared by 4 bases and J by 1 base, with 10 bases between. Looked up from germline, CDR1 is LNHDA and CDR2 is SQIVND (reference sequence). This CDR3 is 14 amino acids long. CDR3 bases: TGTGCCAGTAGTAGGGGGCCGTCGAACACTGAAGCTTTCTTT. The encoded protein is CASSRGPSNTEAFF.

The chain carries TRBV4-3 and TRBJ1-1; tentatively, D is TRBD1 (5 bases). The CDR3 consists of 15 residues. The V gene lost 4 bases and the J gene lost 4 bases, with 16 bases spanning the gap. Per germline, CDR1 LGHNA and CDR2 YSLEER. The CDR3 sequence is CASSPEQTRGTEAFF. CDR3 coding DNA: TGCGCCAGCAGCCCAGAACAGACAAGGGGCACTGAAGCTTTCTTT.

The chain has TRBV2 and TRBJ2-3; a possible D gene is TRBD2 (5 bases). The germline gives CDR1 SNHLY, CDR2 FYNNEI. The V end was cut by 3 bases, the J end by 1 base, with 11 bases between. The CDR3 consists of 15 residues. Here the CDR3 DNA reads TGTGCCAGCAGTGATCCGATGAGGGGCACAGATACGCAGTATTTT. It translates to CASSDPMRGTDTQYF.

The rearrangement links TRBV5-8 to TRBJ1-2, with no clear D. CDR1 and CDR2 (germline): SGHTS, YDEGEE. The CDR3 has 15 amino acids. The V and J ends lost 2 bases and 8 bases respectively, with 19 bases between them. The CDR3 sequence is CASSFPLGGRGGYTF. The CDR3, as DNA: TGTGCCAGCAGCTTCCCCCTGGGCGGCCGGGGAGGCTACACCTTC.

The V call is TRBV30, the J call TRBJ1-5; TRBD1 agrees at 7 bases. The CDR3 is 15 amino acids. Germline assignment: CDR1 GTSNPN and CDR2 SVGIG (reference sequence). Trimming removed 1 base from V and 3 bases from J; junction bases left unmatched: 6. CDR3 in DNA: TGTGCCTGGAGTGCCGAGGGACAGTACAATCAGCCCCAGCATTTT. Residues: CAWSAEGQYNQPQHF.

Notes on this clone: Mismatch with germline at one junction end may stem from a read error. The rearrangement uses TRBV4-2 and TRBJ2-2; TRBD2 agrees at 16 bases. Germline CDR1 is LGHNA and CDR2 is YNFKEQ. This CDR3 contains 19 residues. CDR3 region: CASSKEPGLAGGQTGELFF. CDR3 DNA sequence: TGTGCCAGCAGCAAAGAGCCGGGACTAGCGGGGGGGCAGACCGGGGAGCTGTTTTTT.

This clone has a single count. The chain has TRBV30 and TRBJ1-1; the match to TRBD1 covers 9 bases. V shed 5 bases, J shed 1 base, and the junction held 5 bases outside the gene matches. The CDR3 length is 14 residues. Germline lookup yields CDR1 GTSNPN and CDR2 SVGIG (reference sequence). The CDR3 protein is CAWAGDRANTEAFF. The CDR3 DNA reads TGTGCCTGGGCGGGGGACAGGGCGAACACTGAAGCTTTCTTT.

The chain links TRBV10-3 to TRBJ2-5, with TRBD1 as a possible D gene (5 bases). The ends were cut back, 7 bases at V and 4 bases at J, with 10 bases in the middle. This CDR3 comprises 12 residues. Germline CDR1 reads ENHRY; CDR2 reads SYGVKD. Here the CDR3 reads CAIKAGSETQYF. The CDR3 DNA sequence: TGTGCCATCAAGGCAGGGTCAGAGACCCAGTACTTC.

The chain has TRBV7-8 and TRBJ1-4; D may be TRBD1 (5 bases). The germline gives CDR1 SGHVS, CDR2 FQNEAQ. V lost 5 bases, J lost 7 bases, and 11 bases lay in between. This CDR3 spans 13 amino acids. The chain's CDR3 is CASSPIGVEKLFF. The CDR3 nucleotides read TGTGCCAGCAGCCCCATAGGGGTTGAAAAACTGTTTTTT.

The V and J genes are TRBV5-1 and TRBJ2-5; 9 bases are a match to TRBD1. The J segment lost 5 bases and the V segment lost 0 bases, leaving 5 bases of the junction unmatched. The length of the CDR3 is 15 residues. CDR1 and CDR2 from the germline V gene are SGHRS and YFSETQ. The CDR3 reads CASSLGGQGGETQYF. CDR3 DNA: TGCGCCAGCAGCTTGGGGGGACAGGGAGGTGAGACCCAGTACTTC. The complete variable domain, with remaining parts taken from reference TRBV5-1 and TRBJ2-5, reads KAGVTQTPRYLIKTRGQQVTLSCSPISGHRSVSWYQQTPGQGLQFLFEYFSETQRNKGNFPGRFSGRQFSNSRSEMNVSTLELGDSALYLCASSLGGQGGETQYFGPGTRLLVL.

This clone was counted once. V gene TRBV6-5 combines with J gene TRBJ1-1; D remains unclear. V lost 4 bases to trimming and J lost 1 base, with 10 bases between them. Looked up from germline, CDR1 is MNHEY and CDR2 is SVGAGI. The CDR3 loop spans 14 amino acids. The CDR3 loop is CASSWSDKNTEAFF. The CDR3 bases are TGTGCCAGCAGTTGGTCAGATAAGAACACTGAAGCTTTCTTT.

The sample holds a few counts of this clone. This chain joins TRBV5-1 and TRBJ1-1; weak D call: TRBD1 (6 bases). Deletions cut 0 bases from V and 1 base from J, with 16 bases between. CDR3 length: 17 amino acids. Germline assignment: CDR1 SGHRS and CDR2 YFSETQ. CDR3 region: CASSLEPQGQGNTEAFF. The CDR3 region has the DNA TGCGCCAGCAGCTTGGAACCCCAGGGGCAGGGGAACACTGAAGCTTTCTTT.

This clone has more than one count but fewer than ten. V usage is TRBV4-2 and J usage is TRBJ2-1, with TRBD2 identical over 9 bases. Germline loops: CDR1 LGHNA, CDR2 YNFKEQ. The CDR3 sequence is 16 residues long. J lost 8 bases, V lost 1 base, and 9 bases had no gene match. DNA for the CDR3: TGTGCCAGCAGCCAAGTTGGCGGGGGGGCCATGGATGAGCAGTTCTTC. It is translated as CASSQVGGGAMDEQFF.

The V gene is TRBV5-1, the J gene TRBJ1-1; D is unresolved. The ends were cut back, 0 bases at V and 1 base at J, with 10 bases in the middle. The CDR3 length is 15 residues. Germline V CDR1 and CDR2: SGHRS, YFSETQ. The CDR3 DNA follows: TGCGCCAGCAGCTTGGTGGTTCAGAAGAACACTGAAGCTTTCTTT. This gives the protein CASSLVVQKNTEAFF.